The following is a TCR beta chain sequence with its context. Germline loops: CDR1 SGHRS, CDR2 YFSETQ. This CDR3 region has 14 residues. The ends lost 3 bases at V and 4 bases at J; junction bases unmatched: 3. The data derive from a study of graft-versus-host responses after intestinal transplantation. Lymphocytes from graft epithelium and lamina propria were isolated. Some clones are missing from TCRdb's copy, which holds only in-frame ones; the method was immunoSEQ multiplex PCR. The table includes about 63,000 clones, around nine tenths detected once. The chain combines TRBV5-1 with TRBJ1-2, with 10 positions matching TRBD1. The starting material was ileum tissue, obtained about 350 days after transplant. This sequence originates from a human patient who received an intestinal transplant, so some T cells may come from the graft donor. The chain's CDR3 is CASSWGTGAYGYTF. CDR3 DNA sequence: TGCGCCAGCAGCTGGGGGACAGGGGCCTATGGCTACACCTTC.